The 17 T cell receptor beta chains listed next were all sequenced from one sample in a study of CD8 T cells in Susac syndrome. RNA in amounts of about 0.5 to 1 ug was reverse transcribed with random hexamers. One entry per CDR3 protein results from TCRdb running MiXCR on the immunoSEQ multiplex PCR reads. The data hold roughly 120,000 distinct CDR3 sequences, with more than 90% observed a single time. The sample consisted of CD4+ T cells from PBMCs. These receptors all come from a human donor in good health.

The rearrangement links TRBV20-1 to TRBJ2-2; 11 bases agree with TRBD2. The CDR3 length is 14 residues. Germline assignment: CDR1 DFQATT and CDR2 SNEGSKA (reference sequence). Trimming cost V 6 bases and J 7 bases; bases outside gene matches: 7. The CDR3: CSAPLAGGSGELFF. For the CDR3, the DNA is TGCAGTGCCCCTCTAGCGGGAGGCAGCGGGGAGCTGTTTTTT.

V and J are TRBV5-1 and TRBJ2-2; 9 nucleotides match TRBD1. Germline V CDR1 and CDR2: SGHRS, YFSETQ. This CDR3 has 15 residues. Trimming at V came to 3 bases and at J to 0 bases, leaving 0 bases not matched to a gene. The CDR3 protein is CASSWTGANTGELFF. CDR3 bases: TGCGCCAGCAGCTGGACAGGGGCGAACACCGGGGAGCTGTTTTTT.

V and J are TRBV6-5 and TRBJ2-3; 9 bases fit TRBD2. J gave up 6 bases and V 0 bases, and 1 base lay outside the gene matches. This CDR3 has 14 residues. Germline V CDR1 and CDR2: MNHEY, SVGAGI. In DNA form, the CDR3 reads TGTGCCAGCAGTTACTCGAGCGGGAGGGATACGCAGTATTTT. Its protein product is CASSYSSGRDTQYF.

The gene calls are TRBV6-6 and TRBJ1-2; D is possibly TRBD1 (6 bases). The CDR3 extends over 13 amino acids. Trimming left V 5 bases short and J 7 bases short, with 14 bases between. Germline V lookup: CDR1 MNHNY, CDR2 SVGAGI (reference sequence). This chain's CDR3 is CASSQQGRGGYTF. The CDR3 DNA reads TGTGCCAGCAGTCAACAGGGTAGAGGTGGCTACACCTTC.

The chain's CDR3 is CASRPGTSLNEQFF. The CDR3 DNA reads TGTGCCAGCAGGCCCGGGACTAGCTTGAATGAGCAGTTCTTC. The genes are TRBV9 and TRBJ2-1; 9 positions match TRBD2. The ends lost 5 bases at V and 7 bases at J; junction bases unmatched: 7. Germline V gene lookup returns CDR1 SGDLS and CDR2 YYNGEE. The CDR3 spans 14 residues.

This clonotype has just a few counts. The V and J genes are TRBV6-5 and TRBJ2-5; no reliable D call. V shed 0 bases and J shed 3 bases, with 2 bases lying between them. Germline assignment: CDR1 MNHEY and CDR2 SVGAGI. This CDR3 has 12 residues. The CDR3 reads CASSYSEETQYF. The CDR3 nucleotides read TGTGCCAGCAGTTACTCGGAAGAGACCCAGTACTTC.

The J gene is TRBJ2-2, the V gene TRBV5-1; 8 bases line up with TRBD1. Germline V gene data show CDR1 as SGHRS and CDR2 as YFSETQ. The CDR3 contains 18 residues. Trimming at V came to 4 bases and at J to 3 bases, leaving 14 bases not matched to a gene. The CDR3 DNA reads as TGCGCCAGCAGCCCTACGCCGCAGGGGGCTGAGGACACCGGGGAGCTGTTTTTT. This codes for CASSPTPQGAEDTGELFF.

V and J are TRBV7-6 and TRBJ2-7; a weak D match, TRBD2 (5 bases). The CDR3 extends over 12 amino acids. V lost 8 bases and J lost 7, with 15 bases in between. Germline V gives CDR1 SGHVS, CDR2 FNYEAQ. The CDR3 loop is CASLTNPGEQYF. DNA for the CDR3: TGTGCCAGCCTGACAAACCCGGGAGAGCAGTACTTC.

The rearrangement joins TRBV7-2 to TRBJ2-5, with TRBD2 identical over 9 bases. The germline gives CDR1 SGHTA, CDR2 FQGNSA. The CDR3 length is 14 residues. V shed 1 base and J 4 bases; nucleotides not matched to a gene: 1. The CDR3 bases are TGTGCCAGCAGCTTAGGGACTAGCGCAGAGACCCAGTACTTC. Its protein product is CASSLGTSAETQYF.

A single count supports this clonotype. The chain carries TRBV6-5 and TRBJ2-7; D perhaps matches TRBD2 (7 bases). The CDR3 sequence is 15 residues long. The germline gives CDR1 MNHEY, CDR2 SVGAGI. Trimming took off 8 bases at V and 5 bases at J, with 22 bases between the two ends. CDR3 bases: TGTGCCAGCCGTCAGGGGAGGGCTCTGTACCACGAGCAGTACTTC. Residues: CASRQGRALYHEQYF.

The chain employs TRBV10-3 and TRBJ1-1, with no clear D. The germline gives CDR1 ENHRY, CDR2 SYGVKD. V shed 1 base and J shed 5 bases, with 17 bases lying between them. The CDR3 is 16 residues long. CDR3 bases: TGTGCCATCAGTGAGTTTGGTGAGGGCCCGGGGACTGAAGCTTTCTTT. Protein sequence: CAISEFGEGPGTEAFF.

J is TRBJ2-2 and V is TRBV20-1; the D gene is possibly TRBD1 (5 bases). CDR1 is DFQATT, CDR2 SNEGSKA, per germline (reference sequence). Deletions cut 0 bases from V and 8 bases from J, with 19 bases between. The CDR3 covers 16 residues. This chain's CDR3 is CSARDLKNDSPGELFF. CDR3 in DNA: TGCAGTGCTAGAGATCTGAAGAACGACAGCCCGGGGGAGCTGTTTTTT.

The chain employs TRBV5-1 and TRBJ2-2; D gene ambiguous. Germline-derived CDR1 and CDR2 are SGHRS and YFSETQ. V lost 0 bases, J lost 4 bases, and 7 bases lay in between. The length of the CDR3 is 14 residues. CDR3 sequence reads: CASSLEGATGELFF. The CDR3 nucleotides are TGCGCCAGCAGCTTGGAGGGCGCCACCGGGGAGCTGTTTTTT.

The chain employs TRBV6-5 and TRBJ2-3; tentatively, D is TRBD2 (5 bases). Germline V CDR1 and CDR2: MNHEY, SVGAGI. This CDR3 is 13 amino acids long. Trimming took 6 bases from V and 0 from J, leaving 7 bases between them. For the CDR3, the DNA is TGTGCCAGCAGGAGGGCCAGCACAGATACGCAGTATTTT. Its translation: CASRRASTDTQYF.

The V gene is TRBV6-2 or TRBV6-3, the J gene TRBJ2-7; D not resolved. CDR3 length: 14 amino acids. Per germline, CDR1 MNHEY and CDR2 SVGEGT. V gave up 2 bases and J gave up 0 bases, with 8 bases separating them. CDR3 nucleotides: TGTGCCAGCAGTTACGATTACGGCTCCTACGAGCAGTACTTC. This encodes CASSYDYGSYEQYF.

This sequence joins TRBV6-2 or TRBV6-3 and TRBJ1-2; TRBD1 matches 7 bases. Per the germline V gene, CDR1 is MNHEY and CDR2 is SVGEGT. CDR3 length: 13 residues. The trim removed 6 bases at V and 5 bases at J, leaving 6 bases unmatched. CDR3 nucleotides: TGTGCCAGCAGCCCCGACAGGGATTATGGCTACACCTTC. Translating gives CASSPDRDYGYTF.

The chain joins TRBV5-1 to TRBJ2-2; weak D call: TRBD2 (6 bases). Looked up from germline, CDR1 is SGHRS and CDR2 is YFSETQ. The V end was cut by 7 bases, the J end by 2 bases, with 18 bases between. The CDR3 is made up of 16 amino acids. CDR3 amino acids: CASFEQAGGNTGELFF. The CDR3 DNA reads TGCGCCAGCTTTGAACAAGCGGGCGGAAACACCGGGGAGCTGTTTTTT.